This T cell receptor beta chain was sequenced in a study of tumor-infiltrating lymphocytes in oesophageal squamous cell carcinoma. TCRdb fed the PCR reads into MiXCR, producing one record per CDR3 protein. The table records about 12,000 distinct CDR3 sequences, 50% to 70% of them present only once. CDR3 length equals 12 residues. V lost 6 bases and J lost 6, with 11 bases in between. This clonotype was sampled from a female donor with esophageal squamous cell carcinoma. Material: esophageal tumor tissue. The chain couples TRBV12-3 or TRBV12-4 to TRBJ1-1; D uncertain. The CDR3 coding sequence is TGTGCCAGCAGCCCCAAGGTGTCTGAAGCTTTCTTT. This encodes CASSPKVSEAFF.